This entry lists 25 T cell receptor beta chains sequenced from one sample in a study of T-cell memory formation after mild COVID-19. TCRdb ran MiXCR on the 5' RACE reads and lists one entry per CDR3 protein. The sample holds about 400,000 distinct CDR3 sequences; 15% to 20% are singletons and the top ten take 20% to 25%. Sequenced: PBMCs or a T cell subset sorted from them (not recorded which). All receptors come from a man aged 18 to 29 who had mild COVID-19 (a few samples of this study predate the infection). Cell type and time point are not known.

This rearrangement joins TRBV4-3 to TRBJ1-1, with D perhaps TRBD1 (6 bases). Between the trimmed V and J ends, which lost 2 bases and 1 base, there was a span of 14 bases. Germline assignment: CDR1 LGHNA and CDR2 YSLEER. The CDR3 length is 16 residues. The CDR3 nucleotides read TGCGCCAGCAGCCAATTAGAAGGACAGCCGAACACTGAAGCTTTCTTT. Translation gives CASSQLEGQPNTEAFF.

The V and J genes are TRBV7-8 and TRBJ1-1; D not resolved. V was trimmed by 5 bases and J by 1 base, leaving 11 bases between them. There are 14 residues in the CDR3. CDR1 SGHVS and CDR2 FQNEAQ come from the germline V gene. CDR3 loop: CASSRRERNTEAFF. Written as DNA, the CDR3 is TGTGCCAGCAGCCGTAGGGAGAGGAACACTGAAGCTTTCTTT.

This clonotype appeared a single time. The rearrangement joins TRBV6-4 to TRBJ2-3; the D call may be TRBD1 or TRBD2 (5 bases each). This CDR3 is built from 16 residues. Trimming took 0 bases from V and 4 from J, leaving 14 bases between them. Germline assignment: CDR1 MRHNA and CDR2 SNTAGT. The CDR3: CASSDSRVGDADTQYF. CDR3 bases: TGTGCCAGCAGTGACTCGAGGGTAGGGGATGCAGATACGCAGTATTTT.

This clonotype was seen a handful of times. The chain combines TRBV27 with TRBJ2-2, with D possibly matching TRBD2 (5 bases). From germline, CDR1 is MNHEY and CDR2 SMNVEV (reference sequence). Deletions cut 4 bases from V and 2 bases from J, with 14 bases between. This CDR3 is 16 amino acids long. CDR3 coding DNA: TGTGCCAGCAGTTCCCCGGACCGACTAAACACCGGGGAGCTGTTTTTT. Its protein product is CASSSPDRLNTGELFF.

The CDR3 DNA is TGTGCCAGCAGCTTTCCAAAATACCGGGAGGGCACTGAAGCTTTCTTT. Amino acids: CASSFPKYREGTEAFF. The rearrangement joins TRBV7-8 to TRBJ1-1, with D unresolved. The V gene lost 3 bases and the J gene lost 4 bases, with 18 bases spanning the gap. CDR3 length: 16 amino acids. The germline V gene has CDR1 SGHVS and CDR2 FQNEAQ.

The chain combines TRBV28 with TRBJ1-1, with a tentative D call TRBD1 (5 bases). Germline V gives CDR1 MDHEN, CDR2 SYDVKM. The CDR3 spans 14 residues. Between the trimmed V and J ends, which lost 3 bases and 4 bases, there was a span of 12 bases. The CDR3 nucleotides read TGTGCCAGCAGTTTGGGCAGGGCAGGCACTGAAGCTTTCTTT. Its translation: CASSLGRAGTEAFF.

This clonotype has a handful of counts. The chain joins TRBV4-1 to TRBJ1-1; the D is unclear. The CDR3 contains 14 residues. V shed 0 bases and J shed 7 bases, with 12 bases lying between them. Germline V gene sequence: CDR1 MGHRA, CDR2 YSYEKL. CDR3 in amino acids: CASSQEFGRYEAFF. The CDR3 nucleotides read TGCGCCAGCAGCCAAGAATTCGGACGGTATGAAGCTTTCTTT.

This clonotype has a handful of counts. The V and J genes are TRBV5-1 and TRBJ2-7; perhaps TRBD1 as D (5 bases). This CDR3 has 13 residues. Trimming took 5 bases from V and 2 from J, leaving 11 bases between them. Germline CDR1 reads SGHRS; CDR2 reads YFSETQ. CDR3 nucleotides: TGCGCCAGCAGTGGCAGGGTTGCCTACGAGCAGTACTTC. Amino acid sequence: CASSGRVAYEQYF. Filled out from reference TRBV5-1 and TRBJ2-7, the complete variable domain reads KAGVTQTPRYLIKTRGQQVTLSCSPISGHRSVSWYQQTPGQGLQFLFEYFSETQRNKGNFPGRFSGRQFSNSRSEMNVSTLELGDSALYLCASSGRVAYEQYFGPGTRLTVT.

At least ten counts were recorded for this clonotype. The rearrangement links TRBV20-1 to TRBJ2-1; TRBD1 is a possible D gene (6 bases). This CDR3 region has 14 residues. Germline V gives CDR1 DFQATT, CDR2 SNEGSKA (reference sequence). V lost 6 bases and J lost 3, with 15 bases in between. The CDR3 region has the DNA TGCAGTGCCTCCGGGACAAAAGACTACAATGAGCAGTTCTTC. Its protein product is CSASGTKDYNEQFF.

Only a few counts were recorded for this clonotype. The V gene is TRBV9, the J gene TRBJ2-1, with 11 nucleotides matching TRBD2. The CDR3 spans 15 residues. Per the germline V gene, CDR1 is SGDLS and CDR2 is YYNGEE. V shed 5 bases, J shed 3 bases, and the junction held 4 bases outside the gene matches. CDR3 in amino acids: CASSELAGVYNEQFF. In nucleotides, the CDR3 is TGTGCCAGCAGTGAACTAGCGGGGGTCTACAATGAGCAGTTCTTC. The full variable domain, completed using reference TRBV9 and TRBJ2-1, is DSGVTQTPKHLITATGQRVTLRCSPRSGDLSVYWYQQSLDQGLQFLIQYYNGEERAKGNILERFSAQQFPDLHSELNLSSLELGDSALYFCASSELAGVYNEQFFGPGTRLTVL.

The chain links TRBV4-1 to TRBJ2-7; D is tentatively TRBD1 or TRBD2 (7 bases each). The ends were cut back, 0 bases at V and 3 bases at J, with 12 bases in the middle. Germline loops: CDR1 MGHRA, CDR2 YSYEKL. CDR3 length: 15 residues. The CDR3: CASSQDPGGDYEQYF. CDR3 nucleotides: TGCGCCAGCAGCCAAGATCCAGGGGGGGACTACGAGCAGTACTTC.

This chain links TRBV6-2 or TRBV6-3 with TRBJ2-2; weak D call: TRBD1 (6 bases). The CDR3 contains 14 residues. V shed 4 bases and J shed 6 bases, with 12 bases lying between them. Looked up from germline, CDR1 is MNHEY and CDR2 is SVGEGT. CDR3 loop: CASSLDSAAGELFF. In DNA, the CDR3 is TGTGCCAGCAGTTTGGACAGCGCGGCCGGGGAGCTGTTTTTT.

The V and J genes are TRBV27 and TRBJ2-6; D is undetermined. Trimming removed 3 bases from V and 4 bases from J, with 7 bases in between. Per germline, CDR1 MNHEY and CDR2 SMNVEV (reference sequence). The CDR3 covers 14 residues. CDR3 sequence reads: CASSFASGANVLTF. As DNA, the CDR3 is TGTGCCAGCAGTTTTGCATCAGGGGCCAACGTCCTGACTTTC.

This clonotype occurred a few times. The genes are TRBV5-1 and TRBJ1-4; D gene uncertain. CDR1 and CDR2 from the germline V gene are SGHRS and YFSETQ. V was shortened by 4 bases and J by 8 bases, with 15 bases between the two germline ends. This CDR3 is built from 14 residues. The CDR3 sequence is CASSPLGVTEKLFF. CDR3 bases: TGCGCCAGCAGCCCCCTAGGAGTAACAGAAAAACTGTTTTTT. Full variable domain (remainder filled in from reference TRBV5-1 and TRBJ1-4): KAGVTQTPRYLIKTRGQQVTLSCSPISGHRSVSWYQQTPGQGLQFLFEYFSETQRNKGNFPGRFSGRQFSNSRSEMNVSTLELGDSALYLCASSPLGVTEKLFFGSGTQLSVL.

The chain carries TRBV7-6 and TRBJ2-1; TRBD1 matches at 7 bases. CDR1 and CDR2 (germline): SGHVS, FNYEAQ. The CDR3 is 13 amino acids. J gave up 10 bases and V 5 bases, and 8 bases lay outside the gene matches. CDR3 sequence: CASSPDREREQFF. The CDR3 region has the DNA TGTGCCAGCAGCCCCGACAGGGAGCGCGAGCAGTTCTTC.

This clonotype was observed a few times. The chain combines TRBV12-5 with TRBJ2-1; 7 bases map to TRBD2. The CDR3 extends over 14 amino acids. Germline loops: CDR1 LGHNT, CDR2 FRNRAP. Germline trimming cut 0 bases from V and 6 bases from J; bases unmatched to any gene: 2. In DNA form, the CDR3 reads TGTGCTAGTGGTTTGGTACCGGGGGGCAATGAGCAGTTCTTC. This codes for CASGLVPGGNEQFF.

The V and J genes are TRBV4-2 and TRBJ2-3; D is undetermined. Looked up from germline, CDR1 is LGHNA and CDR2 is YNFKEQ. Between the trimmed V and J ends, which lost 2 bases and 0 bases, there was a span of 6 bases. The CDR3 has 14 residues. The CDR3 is CASSQISSTDTQYF. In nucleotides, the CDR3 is TGTGCCAGCAGCCAAATCTCTAGCACAGATACGCAGTATTTT.

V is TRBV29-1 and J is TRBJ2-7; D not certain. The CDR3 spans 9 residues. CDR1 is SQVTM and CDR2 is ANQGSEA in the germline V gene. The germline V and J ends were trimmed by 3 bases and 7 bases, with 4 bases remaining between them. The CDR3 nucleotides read TGCAGCGTTGATGGGGAGCAGTACGTC. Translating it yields CSVDGEQYV.

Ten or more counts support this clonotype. The CDR3 DNA reads as TGCGCCAGCAGCGCAGGGTGGGGTAATCAGGAGACCCAGTACTTC. Its protein product is CASSAGWGNQETQYF. The V gene is TRBV5-1, the J gene TRBJ2-5; tentatively, D is TRBD1 (5 bases). The germline CDR1 and CDR2 sequences are SGHRS and YFSETQ. The CDR3 runs to 15 residues. The ends were cut back, 4 bases at V and 5 bases at J, with 18 bases in the middle.

CDR3 amino acids: CSARESGRVYYEQYF. CDR3 sequence (DNA): TGCAGTGCTAGAGAGTCGGGCAGGGTGTACTACGAGCAGTACTTC. This sequence joins TRBV20-1 and TRBJ2-7; possible D gene TRBD1, 5 bases. In germline, CDR1 is DFQATT, CDR2 SNEGSKA (reference sequence). Trimming removed 0 bases at V and 3 bases at J, with 15 bases between. This CDR3 comprises 15 residues.

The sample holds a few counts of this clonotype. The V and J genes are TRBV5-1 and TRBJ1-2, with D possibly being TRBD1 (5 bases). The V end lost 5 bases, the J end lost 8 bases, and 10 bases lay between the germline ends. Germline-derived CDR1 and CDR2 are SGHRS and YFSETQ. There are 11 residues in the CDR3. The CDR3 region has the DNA TGCGCCAGCAGTAATCCAGGGGGCTACACCTTC. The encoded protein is CASSNPGGYTF.

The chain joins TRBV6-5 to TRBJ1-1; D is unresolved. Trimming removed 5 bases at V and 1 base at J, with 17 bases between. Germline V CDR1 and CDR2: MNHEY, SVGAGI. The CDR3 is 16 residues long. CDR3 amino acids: CASSTHSGRENTEAFF. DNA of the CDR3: TGTGCCAGCAGTACCCACAGTGGGAGGGAGAACACTGAAGCTTTCTTT.

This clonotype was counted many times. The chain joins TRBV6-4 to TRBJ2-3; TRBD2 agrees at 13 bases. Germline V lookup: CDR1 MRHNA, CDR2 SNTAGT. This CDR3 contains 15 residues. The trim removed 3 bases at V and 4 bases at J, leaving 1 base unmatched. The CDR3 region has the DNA TGTGCCAGCAGTGAAACTAGCGGGGGGGCAGATACGCAGTATTTT. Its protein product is CASSETSGGADTQYF.

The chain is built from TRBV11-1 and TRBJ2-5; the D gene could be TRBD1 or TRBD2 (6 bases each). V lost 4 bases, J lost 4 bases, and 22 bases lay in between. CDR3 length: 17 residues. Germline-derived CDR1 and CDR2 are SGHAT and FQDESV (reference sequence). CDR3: CASSSPNGLATGETQYF. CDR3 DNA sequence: TGTGCCAGCAGCTCCCCCAACGGTCTAGCGACAGGAGAGACCCAGTACTTC.

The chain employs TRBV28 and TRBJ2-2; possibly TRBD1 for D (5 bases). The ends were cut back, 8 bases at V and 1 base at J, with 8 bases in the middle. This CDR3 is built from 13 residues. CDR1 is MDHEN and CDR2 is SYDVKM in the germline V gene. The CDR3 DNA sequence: TGTGCCAGCCCAGACAGGAACACCGGGGAGCTGTTTTTT. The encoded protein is CASPDRNTGELFF.